Reported below is one T cell receptor (beta chain). The antigen remains undetermined. This specimen comes from a study of cytomegalovirus exposure and HLA in healthy donors. Regarding the study as a whole: A later analysis, which compared TCR beta chains of equal frequency, found the HLA-associated ones more clonally expanded.

The PCR contained 60 Vbeta and 13 Jbeta primers. This table comes from immunoSEQ multiplex PCR, and its TCRdb copy is limited to in-frame clones, with some not included. The sample includes about 84,000 clones, approximately 90% of them seen just once. The sample consisted of PBMCs. The source is a man aged 18-30 years in good health and CMV-seronegative.

In nucleotides, the CDR3 is TGTGCCAGCGGGACTAGCGTATACGAGCAGTACTTC. Translating gives CASGTSVYEQYF. This chain connects TRBV27 to TRBJ2-7; 10 nucleotides match TRBD2. The V gene end was trimmed by 8 bases and the J gene end by 4 bases; junction bases not matched to a gene: 2. Germline values: CDR1 MNHEY, CDR2 SMNVEV (reference sequence). The CDR3 covers 12 residues.